The 13 T cell receptor beta chains reported below all come from one sample, sequenced in a study of Tregs in tolerant kidney transplant recipients. Some clones are missing from TCRdb's copy, which holds only in-frame ones; the method was immunoSEQ multiplex PCR. The sample has about 94,000 clones, 80% to 95% seen once. The source was CD4+ T cells from blood, collected before the transplant. Receptors originate from a human donor who received a combined kidney and bone marrow transplant.

The chain is built from TRBV18 and TRBJ2-5; 9 nucleotides line up with TRBD1. Germline V CDR1 and CDR2: KGHSH, LQKENI. The length of the CDR3 is 15 residues. The V and J ends lost 5 bases and 9 bases, in that order; junction bases with no gene match: 13. In DNA, the CDR3 is TGTGCCAGCTCAACGGGACAGGGCTCAGCAGGGGCCCAGTACTTC. This gives the protein CASSTGQGSAGAQYF.

The CDR3 bases are TGTGCCAGCAGCTTAACGGACGCGGGTGGCTACACCTTC. It specifies CASSLTDAGGYTF. The chain carries TRBV7-3 and TRBJ1-2; no clear D. The CDR3 runs 13 residues. V was trimmed by 0 bases and J by 7 bases, leaving 9 bases between them. Per germline, CDR1 SGHTA and CDR2 FQGTGA.

This rearrangement joins TRBV28 to TRBJ2-7; 7 positions match TRBD1. The CDR3 spans 17 residues. Germline loops: CDR1 MDHEN, CDR2 SYDVKM. J lost 3 bases, V lost 5 bases, and 16 bases had no gene match. CDR3 sequence reads: CASSAPQGMSVGYEQYF. In DNA form, the CDR3 reads TGTGCCAGCAGTGCTCCACAGGGGATGTCAGTGGGCTACGAGCAGTACTTC.

The chain employs TRBV5-8 and TRBJ1-3; D is possibly TRBD1 (5 bases). Per germline, CDR1 SGHTS and CDR2 YDEGEE. V was trimmed by 3 bases and J by 4 bases, leaving 14 bases between them. The length of the CDR3 is 15 residues. The CDR3 coding sequence is TGTGCCAGCAGCTCGGGACTTGGGGCCGGAAACACCATATATTTT. Residues: CASSSGLGAGNTIYF.

The CDR3 protein is CASSVTSGGALLEQYF. In DNA, the CDR3 is TGTGCCAGCAGTGTGACTAGCGGGGGGGCCTTGCTCGAGCAGTACTTC. J is TRBJ2-7 and V is TRBV28; TRBD2 aligns across 14 bases. The germline gives CDR1 MDHEN, CDR2 SYDVKM. The CDR3 length is 16 residues. The ends lost 5 bases at V and 6 bases at J; junction bases unmatched: 9.

The rearrangement uses TRBV7-2 and TRBJ1-2, with D possibly TRBD1 on 5 matching bases. Germline CDR1 reads SGHTA; CDR2 reads FQGNSA. This CDR3 has 14 residues. The V end lost 3 bases, the J end lost 0 bases, and 8 bases lay between the germline ends. The CDR3 reads CASSLAGPNYGYTF. The CDR3 DNA reads TGTGCCAGCAGCTTGGCAGGGCCTAACTATGGCTACACCTTC.

V is TRBV30 and J is TRBJ2-1; 8 nucleotides align to TRBD2. This CDR3 spans 15 amino acids. J lost 6 bases, V lost 4 bases, and 11 bases had no gene match. Germline V lookup: CDR1 GTSNPN, CDR2 SVGIG (reference sequence). CDR3 bases: TGTGCCTGGACAACCGTGGCGGGGGGCTTCAATGAGCAGTTCTTC. This translates into CAWTTVAGGFNEQFF.

The chain is built from TRBV10-3 and TRBJ2-2, with 10 positions matching TRBD1. V shed 6 bases, J shed 6 bases, and the junction held 4 bases outside the gene matches. The CDR3 spans 14 residues. CDR1 is ENHRY, CDR2 SYGVKD, per germline. The CDR3 reads CAIRDRGSSGELFF. The CDR3 region has the DNA TGTGCCATCAGGGACAGGGGGAGCTCCGGGGAGCTGTTTTTT.

The chain combines TRBV5-1 with TRBJ2-3; 12 bases match TRBD1. Germline V gene lookup returns CDR1 SGHRS and CDR2 YFSETQ. This CDR3 is built from 16 residues. Unmatched junction bases numbered 7, after V lost 4 bases and J lost 4 bases. CDR3 residues: CASSPGQGAVSDTQYF. CDR3 nucleotide sequence: TGCGCCAGCAGCCCGGGACAGGGGGCAGTATCAGATACGCAGTATTTT. The full variable domain, with the rest looked up from reference TRBV5-1 and TRBJ2-3, is KAGVTQTPRYLIKTRGQQVTLSCSPISGHRSVSWYQQTPGQGLQFLFEYFSETQRNKGNFPGRFSGRQFSNSRSEMNVSTLELGDSALYLCASSPGQGAVSDTQYFGPGTRLTVL.

The rearrangement links TRBV7-9 to TRBJ2-1, with a possible D match to TRBD2 (6 bases). There are 14 residues in the CDR3. Germline loops: CDR1 SEHNR, CDR2 FQNEAQ (reference sequence). V was shortened by 4 bases and J by 8 bases, with 15 bases between the two germline ends. The CDR3 reads CASSSAWGEYEQFF. CDR3 nucleotides: TGTGCCAGCAGCTCAGCCTGGGGGGAATATGAGCAGTTCTTC.

The CDR3 here is CASSLATRSGEQYF. CDR3 coding DNA: TGTGCCAGCAGCTTAGCGACCCGGAGCGGGGAGCAGTACTTC. V and J are TRBV7-6 and TRBJ2-7, with D possibly matching TRBD2 (6 bases). There are 14 residues in the CDR3. Germline V CDR1 and CDR2: SGHVS, FNYEAQ. The germline V and J ends were trimmed by 0 bases and 7 bases, with 13 bases remaining between them.

This clone has a handful of counts. The chain links TRBV7-3 to TRBJ1-1; 9 bases are shared with TRBD1. In germline, CDR1 is SGHTA, CDR2 FQGTGA. CDR3 length: 13 residues. The V gene end was trimmed by 2 bases and the J gene end by 11 bases; junction bases not matched to a gene: 6. For the CDR3, the DNA is TGTGCCAGCAGCTTAGATCGGGACAGGGCGGCTTTCTTT. The encoded protein is CASSLDRDRAAFF. Full variable domain (missing parts from reference TRBV7-3 and TRBJ1-1): GAGVSQTPSNKVTEKGKYVELRCDPISGHTALYWYRQSLGQGPEFLIYFQGTGAADDSGLPNDRFFAVRPEGSVSTLKIQRTERGDSAVYLCASSLDRDRAAFFGQGTRLTVV.

This chain links TRBV5-6 with TRBJ1-1; 10 nucleotides line up with TRBD1. Looked up from germline, CDR1 is SGHDT and CDR2 is YYEEEE. This CDR3 spans 16 amino acids. V trimming: 4 bases; J trimming: 0 bases; junction bases outside the gene matches: 6. Written as DNA, the CDR3 is TGTGCCAGCAGCCTCCGACAGGGGGCGTTGAACACTGAAGCTTTCTTT. As protein: CASSLRQGALNTEAFF.